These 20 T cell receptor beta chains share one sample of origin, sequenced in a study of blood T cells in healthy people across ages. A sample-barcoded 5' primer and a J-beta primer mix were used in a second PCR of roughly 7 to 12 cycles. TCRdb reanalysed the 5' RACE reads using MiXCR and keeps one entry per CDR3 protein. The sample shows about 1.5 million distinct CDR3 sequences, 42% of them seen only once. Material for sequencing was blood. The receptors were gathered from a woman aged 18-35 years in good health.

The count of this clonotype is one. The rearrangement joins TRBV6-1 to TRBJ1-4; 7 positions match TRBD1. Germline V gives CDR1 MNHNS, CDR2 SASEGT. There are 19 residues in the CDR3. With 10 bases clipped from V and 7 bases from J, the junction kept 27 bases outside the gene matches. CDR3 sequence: CATRGWDRNTDGAGEKLFF. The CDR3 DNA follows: TGTGCCACGCGAGGGTGGGACAGAAATACCGATGGGGCGGGTGAAAAACTGTTTTTT.

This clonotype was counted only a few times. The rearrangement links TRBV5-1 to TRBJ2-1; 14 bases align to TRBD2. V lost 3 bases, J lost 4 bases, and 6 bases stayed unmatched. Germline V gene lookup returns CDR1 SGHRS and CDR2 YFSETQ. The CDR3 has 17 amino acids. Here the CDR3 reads CASSSGTSGSLYNEQFF. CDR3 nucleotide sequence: TGCGCCAGCAGCTCCGGGACTAGCGGGAGTCTTTACAATGAGCAGTTCTTC.

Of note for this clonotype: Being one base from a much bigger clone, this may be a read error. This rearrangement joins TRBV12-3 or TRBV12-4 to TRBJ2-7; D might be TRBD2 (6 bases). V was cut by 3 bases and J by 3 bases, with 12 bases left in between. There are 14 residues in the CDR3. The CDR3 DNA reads TGTGCCAGCAGTTTTCGGCTAGCGTACTACGAGCAGTACTTC. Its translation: CASSFRLAYYEQYF.

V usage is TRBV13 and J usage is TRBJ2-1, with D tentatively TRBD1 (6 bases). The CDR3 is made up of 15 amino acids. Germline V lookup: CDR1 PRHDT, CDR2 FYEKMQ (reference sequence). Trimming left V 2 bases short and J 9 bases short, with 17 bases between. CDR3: CASSLSRGYEGEQFF. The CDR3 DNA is TGTGCCAGCAGCTTAAGTAGGGGGTACGAGGGTGAGCAGTTCTTC.

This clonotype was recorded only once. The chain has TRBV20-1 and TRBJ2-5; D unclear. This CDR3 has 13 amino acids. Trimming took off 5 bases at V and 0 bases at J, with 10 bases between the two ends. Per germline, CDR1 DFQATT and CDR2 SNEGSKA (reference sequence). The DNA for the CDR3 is TGCAGTGCTCCGCCTATGTACCAAGAGACCCAGTACTTC. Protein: CSAPPMYQETQYF.

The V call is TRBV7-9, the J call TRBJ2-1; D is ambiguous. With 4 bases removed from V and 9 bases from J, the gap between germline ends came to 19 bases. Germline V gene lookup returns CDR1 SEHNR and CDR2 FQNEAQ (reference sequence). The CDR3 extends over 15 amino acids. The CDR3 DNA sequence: TGTGCCAGCAGCTCCCGGGCGCTCGAAGGGATTGAGCAGTTCTTC. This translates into CASSSRALEGIEQFF. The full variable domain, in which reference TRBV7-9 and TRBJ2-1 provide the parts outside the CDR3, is DTGVSQNPRHKITKRGQNVTFRCDPISEHNRLYWYRQTLGQGPEFLTYFQNEAQLEKSRLLSDRFSAERPKGSFSTLEIQRTEQGDSAMYLCASSSRALEGIEQFFGPGTRLTVL.

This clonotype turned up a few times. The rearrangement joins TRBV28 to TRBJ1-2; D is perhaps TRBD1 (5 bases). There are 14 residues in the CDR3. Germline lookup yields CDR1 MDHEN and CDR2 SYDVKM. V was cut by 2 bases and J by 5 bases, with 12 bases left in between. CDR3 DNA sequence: TGTGCCAGCAGTTTAGCAGGGCTTGAGTATGGCTACACCTTC. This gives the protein CASSLAGLEYGYTF.

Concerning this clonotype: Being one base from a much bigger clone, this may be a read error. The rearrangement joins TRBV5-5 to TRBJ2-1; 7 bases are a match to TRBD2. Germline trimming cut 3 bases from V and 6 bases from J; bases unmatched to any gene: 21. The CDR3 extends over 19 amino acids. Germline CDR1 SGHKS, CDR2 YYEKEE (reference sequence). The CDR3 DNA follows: TGTGCCAGCAGCTCCGCACTAGCGACAAACGGTCTACCCGGCAATGAGCAGTTCTTC. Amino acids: CASSSALATNGLPGNEQFF.

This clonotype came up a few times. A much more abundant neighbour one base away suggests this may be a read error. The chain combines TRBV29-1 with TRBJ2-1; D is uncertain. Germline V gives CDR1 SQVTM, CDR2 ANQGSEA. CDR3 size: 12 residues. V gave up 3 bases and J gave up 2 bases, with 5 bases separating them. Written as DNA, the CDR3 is TGCAGCGTTGAGCCTGCCTACAATGAGCAGTTCTTC. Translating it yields CSVEPAYNEQFF.

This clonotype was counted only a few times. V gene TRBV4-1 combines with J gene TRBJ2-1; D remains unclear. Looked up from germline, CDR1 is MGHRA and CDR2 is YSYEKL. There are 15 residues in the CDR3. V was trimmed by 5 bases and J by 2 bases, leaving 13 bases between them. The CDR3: CASSTTSITYNEQFF. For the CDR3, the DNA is TGCGCCAGCAGCACGACAAGCATTACCTACAATGAGCAGTTCTTC.

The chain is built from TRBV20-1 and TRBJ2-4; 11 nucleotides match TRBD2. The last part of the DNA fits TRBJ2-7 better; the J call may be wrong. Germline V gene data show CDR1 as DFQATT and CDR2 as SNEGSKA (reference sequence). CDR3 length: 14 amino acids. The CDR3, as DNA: TGCAGTGCGAAACTAGCGGGAGCGGCCTACGAGCAGTACTTC. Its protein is CSAKLAGAAYEQYF.

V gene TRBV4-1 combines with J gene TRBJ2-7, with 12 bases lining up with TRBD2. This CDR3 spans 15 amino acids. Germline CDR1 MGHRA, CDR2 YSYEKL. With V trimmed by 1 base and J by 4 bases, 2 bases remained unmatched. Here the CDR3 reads CASSQVTSGSYEQYF. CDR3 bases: TGCGCCAGCAGCCAAGTGACTAGCGGGAGTTACGAGCAGTACTTC.

The CDR3 coding sequence is TGCGCCAGCAGTGAGGCCGGCAGGGGTTACGAGCAGTACTTC. Amino acid sequence: CASSEAGRGYEQYF. This chain uses TRBV10-1 with TRBJ2-5, with a tentative D call TRBD1 (6 bases). The J call may be mistaken, given a closer DNA end match to TRBJ2-7. Per the germline V gene, CDR1 is WNHNN and CDR2 is SYGVQD (reference sequence). The CDR3 spans 14 residues.

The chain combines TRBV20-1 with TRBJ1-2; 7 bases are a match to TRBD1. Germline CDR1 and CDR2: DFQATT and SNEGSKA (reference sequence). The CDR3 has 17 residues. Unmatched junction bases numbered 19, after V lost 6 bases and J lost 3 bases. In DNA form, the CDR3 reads TGCAGTGCCATAGCCCATTTGGACAGGTCGGGCGACTATGGCTACACCTTC. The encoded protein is CSAIAHLDRSGDYGYTF.

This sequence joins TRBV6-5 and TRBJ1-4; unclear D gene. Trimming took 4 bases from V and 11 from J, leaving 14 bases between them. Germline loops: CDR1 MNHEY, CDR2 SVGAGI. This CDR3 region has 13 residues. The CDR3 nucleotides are TGTGCCAGCAGTTCGGACGTCCCCGGGAAACTGTTTTTT. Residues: CASSSDVPGKLFF.

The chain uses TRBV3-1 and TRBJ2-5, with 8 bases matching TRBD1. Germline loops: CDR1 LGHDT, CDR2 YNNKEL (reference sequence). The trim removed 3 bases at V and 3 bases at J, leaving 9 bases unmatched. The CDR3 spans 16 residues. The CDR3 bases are TGTGCCAGCAGCCACTGGGGTGGGACAGGCGAAGAGACCCAGTACTTC. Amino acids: CASSHWGGTGEETQYF.

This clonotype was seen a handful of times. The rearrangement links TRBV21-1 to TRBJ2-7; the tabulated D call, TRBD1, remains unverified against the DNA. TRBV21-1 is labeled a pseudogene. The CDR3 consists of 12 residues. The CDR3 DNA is TGTGCCAGACCCCGGACAGACTACGAGCAGTACTTC. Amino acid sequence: CARPRTDYEQYF.

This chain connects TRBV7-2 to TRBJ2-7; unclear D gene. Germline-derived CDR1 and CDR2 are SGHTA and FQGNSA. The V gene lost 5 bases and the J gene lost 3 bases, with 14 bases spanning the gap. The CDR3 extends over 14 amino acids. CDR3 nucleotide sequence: TGTGCCAGCAGCCCCCCAAACCTCCTCTACGAGCAGTACTTC. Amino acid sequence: CASSPPNLLYEQYF. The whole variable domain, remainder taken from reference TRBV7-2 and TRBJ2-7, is GAGVSQSPSNKVTEKGKDVELRCDPISGHTALYWYRQSLGQGLEFLIYFQGNSAPDKSGLPSDRFSAERTGGSVSTLTIQRTQQEDSAVYLCASSPPNLLYEQYFGPGTRLTVT.

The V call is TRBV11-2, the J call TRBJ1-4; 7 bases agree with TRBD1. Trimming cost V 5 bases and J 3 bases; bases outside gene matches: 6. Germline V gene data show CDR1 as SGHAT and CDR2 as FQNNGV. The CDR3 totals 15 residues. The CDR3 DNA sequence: TGTGCCAGCAGCCTGTCACAGGGGTCTAATGAAAAACTGTTTTTT. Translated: CASSLSQGSNEKLFF.

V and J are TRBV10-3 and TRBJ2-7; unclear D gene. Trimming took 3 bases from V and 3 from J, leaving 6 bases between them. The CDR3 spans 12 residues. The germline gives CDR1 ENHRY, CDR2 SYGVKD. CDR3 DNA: TGTGCCATCAGTGACGCGATCTACGAGCAGTACTTC. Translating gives CAISDAIYEQYF.